The 29 T cell receptor beta chains in this list originate from one sample, sequenced in a study of metastatic and nonmetastatic thyroid tumors. Before thyroid surgery, none of the patients had received any treatment. TCRdb reanalyzed the PCR reads with MiXCR. Among roughly 30,000 clones listed, less than 30% were seen once. The specimen sequenced was blood. These receptors were taken from a female donor with papillary thyroid cancer or a benign thyroid nodule (not recorded which). Some clones in this sample may be carry-over from other donors' samples.

This clone showed up many times. Just one base apart from a much larger clone, this may be a read error. V gene TRBV28 combines with J gene TRBJ2-2, with 7 nucleotides matching TRBD1. Germline-derived CDR1 and CDR2 are MDHEN and SYDVKM. The CDR3 consists of 16 residues. The trim removed 7 bases at V and 5 bases at J, leaving 13 bases unmatched. The CDR3 sequence is CASIHLTGARTGELFF. Here the CDR3 DNA reads TGTGCCAGCATCCACCTTACAGGGGCGAGGACCGGGGAGCTGTTTTTT.

The CDR3 sequence: CASSGPGEYEQYF. As DNA, the CDR3 is TGTGCCAGCAGCGGGCCCGGGGAGTACGAGCAGTACTTC. V usage is TRBV28 and J usage is TRBJ2-7, with a possible D match to TRBD2 (5 bases). Trimming stripped 6 bases from V and 4 bases from J, with 13 bases between. Germline CDR1 and CDR2: MDHEN and SYDVKM. The CDR3 spans 13 residues.

This clone occurred many times. The rearrangement joins TRBV6-1 to TRBJ2-2, with 13 bases identical to TRBD2. With 3 bases clipped from V and 7 bases from J, the junction kept 8 bases outside the gene matches. The CDR3 is made up of 17 amino acids. Germline V gene sequence: CDR1 MNHNS, CDR2 SASEGT. This CDR3 is CASSEHPRTSGGGELFF. The CDR3 DNA is TGTGCCAGCAGTGAGCATCCGAGGACTAGCGGGGGCGGGGAGCTGTTTTTT.

This clone was seen a few times. The CDR3 sequence: CASSSPGDNEQFF. CDR3 nucleotide sequence: TGTGCCAGCAGTTCCCCGGGGGACAATGAGCAGTTCTTC. This chain connects TRBV28 to TRBJ2-1; maybe TRBD2 (6 bases). Trimming cost V 4 bases and J 5 bases, with 9 bases left between them. The CDR3 totals 13 residues. The germline CDR1 and CDR2 sequences are MDHEN and SYDVKM.

The chain couples TRBV9 to TRBJ1-2; D is undetermined. V lost 5 bases to trimming and J lost 8 bases, with 13 bases between them. The CDR3 is made up of 12 amino acids. Germline lookup yields CDR1 SGDLS and CDR2 YYNGEE. The DNA of the CDR3 is TGTGCCAGCAGGAGTGAGTTATTGGGCTACACCTTC. Amino acids: CASRSELLGYTF.

This clone was counted a few times. At one end the junction does not follow the germline gene, possibly because of a read error. This rearrangement joins TRBV19 to TRBJ2-7; 12 bases map to TRBD1. This CDR3 region has 14 residues. CDR1 and CDR2 from the germline V gene are LNHDA and SQIVND (reference sequence). The CDR3 sequence is CASGLGTGGFEQYF. The CDR3 DNA reads as TGTGCCAGTGGACTCGGGACAGGGGGCTTCGAGCAGTACTTT. Drawing the rest from reference TRBV19 and TRBJ2-7, the complete variable domain is DGGITQSPKYLFRKEGQNVTLSCEQNLNHDAMYWYRQDPGQGLRLIYYSQIVNDFQKGDIAEGYSVSREKKESFPLTVTSAQKNPTAFYLCASGLGTGGFEQYFGPGTRLTVT.

This clone was counted between two and nine times. This may come from a read error, since a much larger clone is one base off. The J gene is TRBJ2-5, the V gene TRBV9, with TRBD2 as a possible D gene (5 bases). CDR3 length equals 15 residues. Germline V lookup: CDR1 SGDLS, CDR2 YYNGEE. Written as DNA, the CDR3 is TGTGCCAGCAGCGCCTCGGATGGTACTTGGGAGACCAAGTACTTC. The encoded protein is CASSASDGTWETKYF.

By proportion, this clone is medium-sized (0.01 to 0.1%). The CDR3 coding sequence is TGTGCCAGCAGTCCTACGCGAGTATTCGCTGAAGCTTTCTTT. Protein product: CASSPTRVFAEAFF. The genes are TRBV6-5 and TRBJ1-1; no reliable D call. The V gene's germline CDR1 is MNHEY and CDR2 SVGAGI. Trimming removed 5 bases at V and 6 bases at J, with 16 bases between. The CDR3 is made up of 14 amino acids.

This clone was counted ten times or more. The chain couples TRBV13 to TRBJ2-1; 8 bases line up with TRBD1. CDR3 size: 16 residues. The junction had 10 bases not matched to a gene; V was cut back by 5 bases and J by 4 bases. CDR1 is PRHDT, CDR2 FYEKMQ, per germline (reference sequence). Here the CDR3 DNA reads TGTGCCAGCAGCCCCGCCGACAGGGGATGGTACAATGAGCAGTTCTTC. Translation: CASSPADRGWYNEQFF.

This clone has at least ten counts. The J gene is TRBJ1-5, the V gene TRBV20-1, with D possibly TRBD1 on 5 matching bases. Germline V gene sequence: CDR1 DFQATT, CDR2 SNEGSKA (reference sequence). CDR3 size: 16 residues. V was shortened by 1 base and J by 0 bases, with 13 bases between the two germline ends. CDR3 sequence: CSARARDVYSNQPQHF. Written as DNA, the CDR3 is TGCAGTGCTAGAGCTCGGGACGTCTATAGCAATCAGCCCCAGCATTTT.

About this clone itself: Just one base apart from a much larger clone, this may be a read error. The chain recombines TRBV10-2 with TRBJ2-1, with 13 bases lining up with TRBD2. Looked up from germline, CDR1 is WSHSY and CDR2 is SAAADI. The CDR3 sequence is 14 residues long. The CDR3: CASPTSGRYNDQFF. For the CDR3, the DNA is TGCGCCAGCCCGACTAGCGGGAGGTACAATGATCAGTTCTTC.

The genes are TRBV20-1 and TRBJ2-3; either TRBD1 or TRBD2 may fit D (5 bases each). Germline V lookup: CDR1 DFQATT, CDR2 SNEGSKA (reference sequence). Trimming left V 6 bases short and J 3 bases short, with 25 bases between. The CDR3 loop spans 17 amino acids. The CDR3 DNA is TGCAGTGCCGAAAGACCGGGACGCCACTCGAGTACAGATACGCAGTATTTT. Its translation: CSAERPGRHSSTDTQYF.

This clone was picked up many times. The chain recombines TRBV30 with TRBJ1-1; a weak D match, TRBD1 (5 bases). V lost 6 bases and J 5 bases, leaving 16 bases between the germline ends. The CDR3 length is 13 residues. Germline V gene lookup returns CDR1 GTSNPN and CDR2 SVGIG (reference sequence). CDR3 amino acids: CACRGQAETEAFF. CDR3 bases: TGTGCCTGCCGAGGACAAGCAGAAACTGAAGCTTTCTTT.

This clone was picked up many times. V gene TRBV4-1 combines with J gene TRBJ2-2; D might be TRBD2 (6 bases). The V and J ends lost 3 bases and 3 bases respectively, with 17 bases between them. The CDR3 loop spans 17 amino acids. Germline CDR1 is MGHRA and CDR2 is YSYEKL. CDR3 sequence: CASSHSRLLADTGELFF. CDR3 in DNA: TGCGCCAGCAGCCATTCTCGATTACTAGCCGACACCGGGGAGCTGTTTTTT.

This clone has ten or more counts. This chain joins TRBV18 and TRBJ2-1; D is unclear. The germline V gene encodes CDR1 KGHSH and CDR2 LQKENI. The ends were cut back, 5 bases at V and 3 bases at J, with 17 bases in the middle. There are 16 residues in the CDR3. The CDR3: CASSISSSLFYNEQFF. The CDR3 DNA follows: TGTGCCAGCTCAATTTCTAGTTCTCTTTTCTACAATGAGCAGTTCTTC.

This clone came up a few times. Sequence at one end of the junction differs from germline and may be a read error. The gene calls are TRBV28 and TRBJ1-3; a possible D gene is TRBD1 (6 bases). This CDR3 contains 15 residues. The V gene's germline CDR1 is MDHEN and CDR2 SYDVKM. The CDR3 DNA sequence: TGTGTCAGCACCTACAGGGTGTTATTTGGAAACACCATATATTTT. Translating gives CVSTYRVLFGNTIYF.

The chain carries TRBV28 and TRBJ1-4; maybe TRBD1 (5 bases). V was cut by 4 bases and J by 3 bases, with 12 bases left in between. The CDR3 length is 15 residues. Germline V gives CDR1 MDHEN, CDR2 SYDVKM. The CDR3 DNA follows: TGTGCCAGCAGTTCCTCCGGGGCACCTAATGAAAAACTGTTTTTT. Amino acid sequence: CASSSSGAPNEKLFF.

The V and J genes are TRBV12-3 or TRBV12-4 and TRBJ2-7; weak D call: TRBD1 (6 bases). V was trimmed by 3 bases and J by 6 bases, leaving 9 bases between them. The CDR3 consists of 12 residues. CDR3 protein: CASSFGQIEQYF. CDR3 DNA sequence: TGTGCCAGCAGTTTTGGACAGATCGAGCAGTACTTC.

The V and J genes are TRBV6-1 and TRBJ1-1; no clear D gene. The length of the CDR3 is 14 residues. With 6 bases removed from V and 0 bases from J, the gap between germline ends came to 11 bases. CDR1 is MNHNS and CDR2 is SASEGT in the germline V gene. The CDR3 bases are TGTGCCAGCAGAACCGGGTTCCTGAACACTGAAGCTTTCTTT. It codes for CASRTGFLNTEAFF.

The gene calls are TRBV20-1 and TRBJ1-2, with TRBD1 matching over 8 bases. The germline CDR1 and CDR2 sequences are DFQATT and SNEGSKA (reference sequence). Trimming took 2 bases from V and 8 from J; bases not matched to a gene: 10. The CDR3 is 14 residues long. This chain's CDR3 is CSARPPDRGDGYTF. The CDR3, as DNA: TGCAGTGCTAGACCCCCCGACAGGGGCGACGGCTACACCTTC.

CDR3 bases: TGCAGTGCTAGAGACGCGGCTAGCGGGAACCCCTACGAGCAGTACTTC. It yields the protein CSARDAASGNPYEQYF. This rearrangement joins TRBV20-1 to TRBJ2-7, with TRBD2 identical over 9 bases. CDR1 is DFQATT and CDR2 is SNEGSKA in the germline V gene (reference sequence). This CDR3 spans 16 amino acids. J lost 2 bases, V lost 0 bases, and 8 bases had no gene match.

With regard to this clone: This CDR3 is also generated by other DNA sequences in the sample. The V and J genes are TRBV15 and TRBJ1-2; TRBD1 might be the D (5 bases). This CDR3 region has 14 residues. V shed 6 bases and J shed 2 bases, with 13 bases lying between them. Per germline, CDR1 LNHNV and CDR2 YYDKDF (reference sequence). The DNA for the CDR3 is TGTGCCACCAGTGCTCCCGGACAAAACTATGGCTACACCTTC. Protein: CATSAPGQNYGYTF.

CDR3 amino acids: CASSLWVSMPYEQYF. The CDR3 nucleotides read TGTGCCAGCAGTTTGTGGGTATCCATGCCCTACGAGCAGTACTTC. The rearrangement joins TRBV28 to TRBJ2-7; D gene unclear. The germline gives CDR1 MDHEN, CDR2 SYDVKM. The CDR3 extends over 15 amino acids. V was pared by 3 bases and J by 2 bases, with 14 bases between.

This clone was found many times. V gene TRBV5-6 combines with J gene TRBJ2-3; maybe TRBD2 (5 bases). Per the germline V gene, CDR1 is SGHDT and CDR2 is YYEEEE. The ends were cut back, 1 base at V and 2 bases at J, with 11 bases in the middle. The CDR3 extends over 15 amino acids. CDR3 residues: CASSLTLAVTDTQYF. DNA for the CDR3: TGTGCCAGCAGCTTGACTCTAGCAGTCACAGATACGCAGTATTTT. Based on the CDR3 plus reference TRBV5-6 and TRBJ2-3, the full variable domain is DAGVTQSPTHLIKTRGQQVTLRCSPKSGHDTVSWYQQALGQGPQFIFQYYEEEERQRGNFPDRFSGHQFPNYSSELNVNALLLGDSALYLCASSLTLAVTDTQYFGPGTRLTVL.

This clone was found many times. Different DNA sequences within this sample yield the same CDR3. The CDR3 loop is CATSRETGGSDTIYF. The DNA for the CDR3 is TGTGCCACCAGCAGAGAAACGGGGGGCTCGGACACCATATATTTT. The rearrangement joins TRBV15 to TRBJ1-3; a weak D match, TRBD1 (6 bases). The V and J ends lost 0 bases and 8 bases respectively, with 14 bases between them. The CDR3 contains 15 residues. CDR1 LNHNV and CDR2 YYDKDF come from the germline V gene (reference sequence).

This clone is termed medium-sized. V gene TRBV28 combines with J gene TRBJ1-1, with D possibly being TRBD1 (5 bases). Germline CDR1 and CDR2: MDHEN and SYDVKM. This CDR3 region has 13 residues. Trimming removed 2 bases at V and 4 bases at J, with 8 bases between. The CDR3 DNA sequence: TGTGCCAGCAGTTTAAGGGGACTCACTGAAGCTTTCTTT. It specifies CASSLRGLTEAFF.

This clone was observed many times. The junction does not match germline at one end; this may be a read error. Other nucleotide sequences in the sample specify the same CDR3. This chain joins TRBV27 and TRBJ2-1; 10 bases agree with TRBD1. Germline V gives CDR1 MNHEY, CDR2 SMNVEV (reference sequence). This CDR3 comprises 15 residues. The DNA for the CDR3 is TGTGCCAGCAGTTTTGATAGGACAGGGGGGATGCAGCAATTCTTC. This sequence encodes CASSFDRTGGMQQFF.

The V and J genes are TRBV11-2 and TRBJ2-3; TRBD2 aligns across 7 bases. The CDR3 is 15 amino acids. Trimming removed 6 bases from V and 3 bases from J; junction bases left unmatched: 9. Germline CDR1 reads SGHAT; CDR2 reads FQNNGV. As DNA, the CDR3 is TGTGCCAGCAGATTCGGAGCGGGAATAACAGATACGCAGTATTTT. It codes for CASRFGAGITDTQYF.

Ten or more counts support this clone. The chain joins TRBV19 to TRBJ1-1; D may be TRBD1 (5 bases). The germline V gene has CDR1 LNHDA and CDR2 SQIVND (reference sequence). V was trimmed by 4 bases and J by 6 bases, leaving 15 bases between them. This CDR3 region has 14 residues. DNA of the CDR3: TGTGCCAGTAGTACTTGGGGACTGGACGCTGAAGCTTTCTTT. Translation gives CASSTWGLDAEAFF.